This T cell receptor (beta chain) was identified in a study of cytotoxic CD8 clonotypes in ibrutinib-treated CLL. Overall study findings and caveats: Public clonotypes showed up rarely, and on treatment they shrank or held steady. Clonality was higher at ibrutinib response and returned toward baseline at progression. Clonality measured at baseline exceeded age-matched healthy donors, tracking circulating CD8+ T-cell counts.

Generated by immunoSEQ multiplex PCR, the TCRdb table keeps only in-frame clones and is missing some. The sample includes about 120,000 clones, under 70% of them seen just once. Genomic DNA in a quantity of approximately 1.8 micrograms was derived from cryopreserved PBMCs for TCR beta libraries. Remarks on this clone: As yet, its antigen is unknown.

Source: PBMCs, taken after 24 months of ibrutinib treatment. The TCR comes from a human donor with chronic lymphocytic leukemia.

The CDR3, as DNA: TGTGCCAGCAGTAAGAGCGGGACACTTAACACCGGGGAGCTGTTTTTT. It specifies CASSKSGTLNTGELFF. The rearrangement joins TRBV2 to TRBJ2-2, with a possible D match to TRBD2 (7 bases). This CDR3 spans 16 amino acids. V was trimmed by 5 bases and J by 2 bases, leaving 15 bases between them. Germline-derived CDR1 and CDR2 are SNHLY and FYNNEI. Based on the CDR3 plus reference TRBV2 and TRBJ2-2, the full variable domain is EPEVTQTPSHQVTQMGQEVILRCVPISNHLYFYWYRQILGQKVEFLVSFYNNEISEKSEIFDDQFSVERPDGSNFTLKIRSTKLEDSAMYFCASSKSGTLNTGELFFGEGSRLTVL.